These 23 T cell receptor beta chains share one sample of origin, sequenced in a study of T cells after yellow fever vaccination. From the 5' RACE reads, TCRdb called clonotypes with MiXCR, one entry per CDR3 protein. Of roughly 330,000 distinct CDR3 sequences in the sample, roughly 7% are singletons; the top ten hold over 15%. The sequences come from PBMCs, collected more than 35 days after the first yellow fever vaccination. These receptors were collected from a young man who received the YFV17D yellow fever vaccine.

In this sample, this clonotype turned up many times. The genes are TRBV5-1 and TRBJ2-2, with 7 bases identical to TRBD1. CDR3 length equals 14 residues. The ends lost 4 bases at V and 0 bases at J; junction bases unmatched: 0. CDR1 and CDR2 from the germline V gene are SGHRS and YFSETQ. The CDR3 spells CASSQGANTGELFF. The CDR3 coding sequence is TGCGCCAGCAGCCAGGGGGCGAACACCGGGGAGCTGTTTTTT.

This clonotype was seen repeatedly, ten times or more. The chain carries TRBV12-3 or TRBV12-4 and TRBJ1-1; TRBD1 is a possible D gene (5 bases). CDR3 length equals 14 residues. Between the trimmed V and J ends, which lost 5 bases and 6 bases, there was a span of 16 bases. The CDR3 nucleotides read TGTGCCAGCAGTCTCACCGGGACGGAGGCTGAAGCTTTCTTT. As protein: CASSLTGTEAEAFF.

This clonotype has a handful of counts. The J gene is TRBJ1-4, the V gene TRBV12-3 or TRBV12-4; D call uncertain. The CDR3 consists of 14 residues. Trimming removed 3 bases from V and 5 bases from J, with 10 bases in between. Here the CDR3 DNA reads TGTGCCAGCAGTTTTTGGCAGTACAATGAAAAACTGTTTTTT. It codes for CASSFWQYNEKLFF.

This clonotype was counted a few times. V gene TRBV4-1 combines with J gene TRBJ1-1, with D perhaps matching TRBD1 (5 bases). The germline gives CDR1 MGHRA, CDR2 YSYEKL. Trimming removed 1 base at V and 3 bases at J, with 12 bases between. The CDR3 sequence is 15 residues long. This CDR3 is CASSQAGGYYTEAFF. For the CDR3, the DNA is TGCGCCAGCAGCCAAGCGGGGGGGTATTACACTGAAGCTTTCTTT.

In this sample, this clonotype turned up a few times. V gene TRBV6-1 combines with J gene TRBJ2-7; 7 bases agree with TRBD1. The CDR3 covers 14 residues. V shed 5 bases and J 6 bases; nucleotides not matched to a gene: 10. Germline loops: CDR1 MNHNS, CDR2 SASEGT. The DNA for the CDR3 is TGTGCCAGCAGTCAACAGGGGTTGAGGGGCGAGCAGTACGTC. Its translation: CASSQQGLRGEQYV.

Only a few counts were recorded for this clonotype. V usage is TRBV6-5 and J usage is TRBJ1-6, with D unresolved. The CDR3 spans 14 residues. Germline assignment: CDR1 MNHEY and CDR2 SVGAGI. V lost 2 bases and J lost 5, with 7 bases in between. The CDR3 region has the DNA TGTGCCAGCAGTTACCGGCGGAATAATTCACCCCTCCACTTT. It codes for CASSYRRNNSPLHF.

J is TRBJ1-1 and V is TRBV4-3; no reliable D call. The CDR3 consists of 16 residues. The germline gives CDR1 LGHNA, CDR2 YSLEER. V was trimmed by 4 bases and J by 1 base, leaving 16 bases between them. The CDR3 reads CASSLNPLGGNTEAFF. The CDR3 DNA reads as TGCGCCAGCAGCCTAAATCCCCTCGGCGGGAACACTGAAGCTTTCTTT.

This chain links TRBV19 with TRBJ2-2; 9 bases agree with TRBD2. V was pared by 7 bases and J by 0 bases, with 9 bases of the junction left unmatched. The CDR3 is made up of 17 amino acids. CDR1 is LNHDA and CDR2 is SQIVND in the germline V gene (reference sequence). CDR3 DNA: TGTGCCAGTACAGGGCAGCGGGGGGCTCCGAACACCGGGGAGCTGTTTTTT. Its translation is CASTGQRGAPNTGELFF.

The V gene is TRBV5-1, the J gene TRBJ2-5, with D possibly called TRBD1 or TRBD2 (6 bases each). Germline CDR1 is SGHRS and CDR2 is YFSETQ. V lost 0 bases to trimming and J lost 4 bases, with 13 bases between them. The CDR3 runs 15 residues. For the CDR3, the DNA is TGCGCCAGCAGCTTGGGTAGGGGGGACGTAGAGACCCAGTACTTC. It codes for CASSLGRGDVETQYF.

At least ten counts were recorded for this clonotype. The chain uses TRBV5-1 and TRBJ1-1; 9 bases align to TRBD1. Germline CDR1 reads SGHRS; CDR2 reads YFSETQ. V lost 3 bases and J lost 1; bases outside the gene matches: 4. The CDR3 covers 15 residues. The CDR3 nucleotides read TGCGCCAGCAGCTGGGGGACAGGGCAGAACACTGAAGCTTTCTTT. Protein sequence: CASSWGTGQNTEAFF.

This clonotype came up a few times. The V call is TRBV6-1, the J call TRBJ1-2; TRBD1 aligns across 8 bases. From germline, CDR1 is MNHNS and CDR2 SASEGT. This CDR3 has 14 amino acids. The V gene end was trimmed by 6 bases and the J gene end by 8 bases; junction bases not matched to a gene: 11. CDR3 sequence: CASRARQGTGGYTF. DNA of the CDR3: TGTGCCAGCAGAGCTCGACAGGGGACGGGGGGCTACACCTTC.

This clonotype was found a few times. The chain employs TRBV7-8 and TRBJ2-3; D uncertain. This CDR3 is 15 amino acids long. Deletions cut 1 base from V and 6 bases from J, with 14 bases between. Germline CDR1 and CDR2: SGHVS and FQNEAQ. This chain's CDR3 is CASSLEGPRGDTQYF. The CDR3 region has the DNA TGTGCCAGCAGCTTAGAAGGACCCCGTGGGGATACGCAGTATTTT.

This clonotype was detected a few times. This chain connects TRBV5-1 to TRBJ1-1; D perhaps matches TRBD1 (6 bases). CDR1 and CDR2 (germline): SGHRS, YFSETQ. The CDR3 is 15 residues long. Trimming cost V 3 bases and J 7 bases, with 19 bases left between them. CDR3 region: CASSSQQGSGVEAFF. As DNA, the CDR3 is TGCGCCAGCAGCTCTCAACAGGGTTCGGGTGTTGAAGCTTTCTTT. Full variable domain (missing parts from reference TRBV5-1 and TRBJ1-1): KAGVTQTPRYLIKTRGQQVTLSCSPISGHRSVSWYQQTPGQGLQFLFEYFSETQRNKGNFPGRFSGRQFSNSRSEMNVSTLELGDSALYLCASSSQQGSGVEAFFGQGTRLTVV.

This clonotype was found a few times. The V call is TRBV9, the J call TRBJ2-5; D ambiguous. V was shortened by 1 base and J by 1 base, with 5 bases between the two germline ends. There are 13 residues in the CDR3. The germline V gene encodes CDR1 SGDLS and CDR2 YYNGEE. The CDR3 DNA follows: TGTGCCAGCAGCGTACAGGTCCAAGAGACCCAGTACTTC. Its protein product is CASSVQVQETQYF. Based on the CDR3 plus reference TRBV9 and TRBJ2-5, the full variable domain is DSGVTQTPKHLITATGQRVTLRCSPRSGDLSVYWYQQSLDQGLQFLIQYYNGEERAKGNILERFSAQQFPDLHSELNLSSLELGDSALYFCASSVQVQETQYFGPGTRLLVL.

This chain links TRBV15 with TRBJ1-5, with D tentatively TRBD1 (5 bases). CDR3 size: 14 residues. V was trimmed by 4 bases and J by 0 bases, leaving 7 bases between them. In germline, CDR1 is LNHNV, CDR2 YYDKDF (reference sequence). This chain's CDR3 is CATSKQGSNQPQHF. The CDR3 DNA reads TGTGCCACCAGCAAGCAGGGTAGCAATCAGCCCCAGCATTTT.

The V gene is TRBV6-5, the J gene TRBJ1-2, with a tentative D call TRBD1 (5 bases). CDR3 length equals 16 residues. The germline V and J ends were trimmed by 0 bases and 4 bases, with 15 bases remaining between them. The germline V gene has CDR1 MNHEY and CDR2 SVGAGI. This CDR3 reads CASSYSGQGSFYGYTF. The CDR3 coding sequence is TGTGCCAGCAGTTACTCGGGGCAGGGTAGTTTCTATGGCTACACCTTC.

This clonotype was seen repeatedly, ten times or more. V is TRBV28 and J is TRBJ1-2, with D maybe TRBD1 (6 bases). The CDR3 length is 13 residues. Per germline, CDR1 MDHEN and CDR2 SYDVKM. Trimming took off 6 bases at V and 4 bases at J, with 12 bases between the two ends. CDR3 loop: CASRTGPSYGYTF. In DNA, the CDR3 is TGTGCCAGCAGGACAGGTCCCTCCTATGGCTACACCTTC.

Ten or more counts support this clonotype. The chain couples TRBV5-1 to TRBJ1-5, with D perhaps matching TRBD1 (5 bases). V was pared by 9 bases and J by 3 bases, with 16 bases between. The CDR3 sequence is 14 residues long. CDR1 is SGHRS, CDR2 YFSETQ, per germline. This chain's CDR3 is CAKTGPNNNQPQHF. The CDR3 DNA reads TGCGCCAAGACGGGACCGAACAACAATCAGCCCCAGCATTTT.

V usage is TRBV7-8 and J usage is TRBJ2-5, with TRBD2 as a possible D gene (6 bases). The CDR3 contains 13 residues. The ends were cut back, 3 bases at V and 7 bases at J, with 12 bases in the middle. CDR1 is SGHVS and CDR2 is FQNEAQ in the germline V gene. CDR3 residues: CASSLEGSGTQYF. The CDR3 coding sequence is TGTGCCAGCAGCTTGGAGGGCAGTGGGACCCAGTACTTC.

Only a few counts were recorded for this clonotype. The J gene is TRBJ1-1, the V gene TRBV4-1; TRBD1 is a possible D gene (6 bases). Germline V gives CDR1 MGHRA, CDR2 YSYEKL. The CDR3 covers 17 residues. V lost 1 base and J 3 bases, leaving 18 bases between the germline ends. The CDR3: CASSQGIHREGYTEAFF. The CDR3 DNA is TGCGCCAGCAGCCAAGGAATCCACAGGGAGGGTTACACTGAAGCTTTCTTT.

This clonotype was counted only a few times. The gene calls are TRBV4-3 and TRBJ2-4, with D maybe TRBD2 (6 bases). CDR1 LGHNA and CDR2 YSLEER come from the germline V gene. Trimming stripped 4 bases from V and 1 base from J, with 14 bases between. The CDR3 consists of 16 residues. CDR3 amino acids: CASSRPARGAKNIQYF. For the CDR3, the DNA is TGCGCCAGCAGCCGGCCCGCCCGGGGGGCCAAAAACATTCAGTACTTC.

Only a few counts were recorded for this clonotype. The chain combines TRBV20-1 with TRBJ1-2; D remains ambiguous. The germline V gene has CDR1 DFQATT and CDR2 SNEGSKA (reference sequence). There are 15 residues in the CDR3. Between the trimmed V and J ends, which lost 0 bases and 0 bases, there was a span of 11 bases. The CDR3 reads CSAREESWANYGYTF. The CDR3, as DNA: TGCAGTGCTAGAGAAGAGTCTTGGGCTAACTATGGCTACACCTTC.

The sample holds a few counts of this clonotype. The chain employs TRBV24-1 and TRBJ2-2; D might be TRBD1 (7 bases). The V gene's germline CDR1 is KGHDR and CDR2 SFDVKD. CDR3 length equals 15 residues. Trimming stripped 7 bases from V and 2 bases from J, with 13 bases between. This chain's CDR3 is CATSARGANTGELFF. In nucleotides, the CDR3 is TGTGCCACCAGCGCCAGGGGGGCAAACACCGGGGAGCTGTTTTTT.